Reported below is one T cell receptor (beta chain). Its antigen remains unknown. The data derive from a study of regulatory T cells. Whole-study results and caveats: Patient repertoires had restricted TRB V-J pairs and skewed V and J usage, most in Tregs.

V lost 5 bases and J lost 4, with 9 bases in between. This CDR3 contains 13 residues. Germline V gene data show CDR1 as SGHRS and CDR2 as YFSETQ. Every patient with CD3G deficiency had evidence of autoimmunity. Primers: 52 TRBV forward and 13 TRBJ reverse. The table came from immunoSEQ multiplex PCR; TCRdb's copy has only in-frame clones and leaves some out. The data show some 17,000 clones, 92% seen once. V usage is TRBV5-1 and J usage is TRBJ2-2; D is unresolved. The sample comprised CD8+ T cells sorted from blood. This sequence was found in a person between 18 and 35 years old with CD3G deficiency. CDR3 sequence: CASRSTTTGELFF. Written as DNA, the CDR3 is TGCGCCAGCAGGTCTACTACCACCGGGGAGCTGTTTTTT.